The rows below give T cell receptor beta chains drawn from one sample of a study of blood T cells in healthy people across ages. TCRdb passed the 5' RACE reads through MiXCR, listing each CDR3 protein once. The sample lists about 970,000 distinct CDR3 sequences; roughly 51% were seen once. Input material: blood. These receptors came from a woman in her sixties in good health. The CDR3 runs from the conserved cysteine through the conserved F or W.

V gene,J gene,CDR3 protein
TRBV6-5,TRBJ2-1,CASTRYGTRSSEQFF
TRBV2,TRBJ2-3,CASRTGVPDTQYF
TRBV12-3/TRBV12-4,TRBJ2-1,CASSLKAGTYNEQFF
TRBV7-2,TRBJ2-7,CASSPGTRQYF
TRBV24-1,TRBJ2-1,CATSDLRSGSHNEQFF
TRBV7-2,TRBJ1-2,CASSVRTGDAPYGYTF
TRBV6-5,TRBJ2-1,CASSLLAGVREQFF
TRBV3-1,TRBJ2-1,CASSQGVSEQFF
TRBV20-1,TRBJ1-2,CSCSRAYGYTF
TRBV6-4,-,CASSDGASSYNEQYF
TRBV29-1,TRBJ2-7,CSVGQIGSKEQYF
TRBV29-1,TRBJ2-4,CSLTDYSYNEQYF
TRBV7-2,TRBJ2-7,CASSFSRLGEQYF
TRBV20-1,-,CSASGLAGGPSSYNEQYF
TRBV15,TRBJ1-4,CATSRDKGEKLFF
TRBV4-3,TRBJ2-1,CASSQHWGFLAGGTPGGEQFF
TRBV9,TRBJ2-1,CASRNALTSGSDEQFF
TRBV4-1,TRBJ1-2,CASSQDRAGGYGYTF
TRBV7-2,TRBJ1-4,CASSHRGLYEKLFF
TRBV20-1,TRBJ2-7,CSAVVRGGSYEQYF
TRBV12-3/TRBV12-4,TRBJ1-4,CAGSSGPGNEKLFF
TRBV7-9,TRBJ2-5,CASGLAGGNGEQYF
TRBV28,TRBJ2-7,CASSFYSGDYEQYF
TRBV29-1,TRBJ1-2,CSTWGTGTNGYTF
TRBV13,TRBJ2-7,CASSFLESYEQYF
TRBV6-2/TRBV6-3,TRBJ2-7,CASSLSRGSSRPRDYEQYF
TRBV7-9,TRBJ1-2,CASSLDPGSIYGYTF
TRBV6-1,TRBJ2-2,CASSELSASGELFF
TRBV20-1,TRBJ2-3,CSASQSGPAADTQYF
TRBV4-2,TRBJ2-7,CASSQGTNGRAGAYEQYF
TRBV27,TRBJ2-5,CASSFTSQETQYF
TRBV28,TRBJ2-6,CASSYRPHSGANVLTF
TRBV7-2,TRBJ2-5,CASSLRAREYQETQYF
TRBV12-3/TRBV12-4,TRBJ2-7,CASSPGTSPSEQYF
TRBV7-2,TRBJ2-7,CASSPDGWSYEQYF
TRBV28,TRBJ2-7,CASSSPGQGDREQYF
TRBV7-9,TRBJ1-1,CASSSQGNTEAFF
TRBV7-2,TRBJ1-2,CASSLSPGQGAFGGYTF
TRBV5-6,TRBJ2-3,CASSPGTGTDTDTEYF
TRBV6-2/TRBV6-3,TRBJ2-7,CASSYIRTGVYEQYF
TRBV29-1,-,CSVARIQGGRNEQYF
TRBV2,TRBJ2-5,CASSRQLQETQYF
TRBV10-3,TRBJ1-5,CAISPGDSNQPQHF
TRBV20-1,TRBJ1-2,CSAPQAKNGYTF
TRBV27,TRBJ2-3,CASSLGRLYTDTQYF
TRBV12-5,TRBJ2-1,CASGSRTSGIDEQFF
TRBV7-2,TRBJ2-5,CASSPPSARKGETQYF
TRBV13,-,CASSFASDYEQYF
TRBV7-2,-,CASSLSGRAFEQYF